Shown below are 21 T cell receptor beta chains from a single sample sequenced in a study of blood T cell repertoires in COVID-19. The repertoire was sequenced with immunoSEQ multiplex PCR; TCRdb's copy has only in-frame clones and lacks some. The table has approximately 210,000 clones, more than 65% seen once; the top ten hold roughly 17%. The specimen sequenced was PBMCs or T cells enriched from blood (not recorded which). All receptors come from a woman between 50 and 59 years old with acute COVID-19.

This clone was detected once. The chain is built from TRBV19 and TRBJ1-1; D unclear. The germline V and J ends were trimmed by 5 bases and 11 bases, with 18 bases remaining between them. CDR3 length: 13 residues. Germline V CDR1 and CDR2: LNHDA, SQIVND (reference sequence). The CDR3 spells CASSWETNSGAFF. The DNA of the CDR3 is TGTGCCAGTAGTTGGGAGACAAACTCCGGGGCTTTCTTT. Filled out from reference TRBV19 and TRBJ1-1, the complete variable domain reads DGGITQSPKYLFRKEGQNVTLSCEQNLNHDAMYWYRQDPGQGLRLIYYSQIVNDFQKGDIAEGYSVSREKKESFPLTVTSAQKNPTAFYLCASSWETNSGAFFGQGTRLTVV.

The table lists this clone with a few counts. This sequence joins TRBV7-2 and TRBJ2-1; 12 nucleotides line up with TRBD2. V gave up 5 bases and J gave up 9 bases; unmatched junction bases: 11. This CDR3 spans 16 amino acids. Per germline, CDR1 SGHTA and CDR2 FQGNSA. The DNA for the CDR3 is TGTGCCAGCAGCCCTAGCGGGGGGGGTGATAGGGCTGAGCAGTTCTTC. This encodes CASSPSGGGDRAEQFF. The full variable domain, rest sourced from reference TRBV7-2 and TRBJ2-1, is GAGVSQSPSNKVTEKGKDVELRCDPISGHTALYWYRQSLGQGLEFLIYFQGNSAPDKSGLPSDRFSAERTGGSVSTLTIQRTQQEDSAVYLCASSPSGGGDRAEQFFGPGTRLTVL.

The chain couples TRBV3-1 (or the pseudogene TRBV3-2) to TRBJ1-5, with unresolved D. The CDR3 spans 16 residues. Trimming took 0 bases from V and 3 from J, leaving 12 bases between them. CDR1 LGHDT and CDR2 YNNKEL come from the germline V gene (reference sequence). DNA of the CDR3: TGTGCCAGCAGCCAAGATACCGGAAGCGCCAATCAGCCCCAGCATTTT. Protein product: CASSQDTGSANQPQHF.

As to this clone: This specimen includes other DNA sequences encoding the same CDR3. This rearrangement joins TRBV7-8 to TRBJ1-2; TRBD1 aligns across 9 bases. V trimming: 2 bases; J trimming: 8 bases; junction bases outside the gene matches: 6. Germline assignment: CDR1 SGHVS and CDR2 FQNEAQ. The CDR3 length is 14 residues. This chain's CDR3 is CASSLIQGAGGYTF. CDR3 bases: TGTGCCAGCAGCTTAATACAGGGGGCAGGCGGCTACACCTTC.

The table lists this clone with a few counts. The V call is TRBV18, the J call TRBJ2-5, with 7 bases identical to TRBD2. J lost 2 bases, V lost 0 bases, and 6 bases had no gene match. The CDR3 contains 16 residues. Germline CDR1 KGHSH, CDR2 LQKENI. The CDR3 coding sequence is TGTGCCAGCTCACCACCCGCGGGACTACGGCAAGAGACCCAGTACTTC. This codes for CASSPPAGLRQETQYF.

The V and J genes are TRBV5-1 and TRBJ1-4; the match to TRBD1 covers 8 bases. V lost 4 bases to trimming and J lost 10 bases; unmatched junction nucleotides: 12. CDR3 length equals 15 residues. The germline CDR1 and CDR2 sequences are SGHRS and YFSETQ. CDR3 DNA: TGCGCCAGCAGCCCCGCGACAGGGGTCGGTAGAAAACTGTTTTTT. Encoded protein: CASSPATGVGRKLFF.

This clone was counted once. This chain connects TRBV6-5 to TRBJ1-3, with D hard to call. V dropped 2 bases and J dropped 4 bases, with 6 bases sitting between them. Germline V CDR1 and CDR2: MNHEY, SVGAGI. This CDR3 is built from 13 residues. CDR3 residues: CASSYQEGNTIYF. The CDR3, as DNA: TGTGCCAGCAGTTACCAAGAGGGAAACACCATATATTTT.

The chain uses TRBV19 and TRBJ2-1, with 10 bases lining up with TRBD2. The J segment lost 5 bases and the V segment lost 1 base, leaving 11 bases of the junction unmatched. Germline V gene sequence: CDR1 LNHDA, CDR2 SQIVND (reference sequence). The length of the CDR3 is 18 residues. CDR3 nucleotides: TGTGCCAGTAGTATAGGGTCGAGCGGGGGGGCCGTCCACAATGAGCAGTTCTTC. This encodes CASSIGSSGGAVHNEQFF.

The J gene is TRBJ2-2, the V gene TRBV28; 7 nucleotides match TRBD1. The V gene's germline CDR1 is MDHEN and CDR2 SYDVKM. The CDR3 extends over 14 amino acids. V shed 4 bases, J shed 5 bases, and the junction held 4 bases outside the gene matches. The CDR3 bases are TGTGCCAGCAGTTCCCCGGGACAGACCGGGGAGCTGTTTTTT. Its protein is CASSSPGQTGELFF.

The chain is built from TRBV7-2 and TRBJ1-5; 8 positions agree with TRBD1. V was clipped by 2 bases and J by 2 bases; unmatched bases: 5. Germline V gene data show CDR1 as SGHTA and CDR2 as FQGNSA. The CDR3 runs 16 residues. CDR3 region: CASSLTGGAGNQPQHF. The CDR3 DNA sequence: TGTGCCAGCAGCTTAACAGGGGGAGCGGGCAATCAGCCCCAGCATTTT.

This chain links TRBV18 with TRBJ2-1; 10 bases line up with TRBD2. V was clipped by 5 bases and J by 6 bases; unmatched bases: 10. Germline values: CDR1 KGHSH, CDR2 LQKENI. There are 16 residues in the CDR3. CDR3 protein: CASSARSGGAGNEQFF. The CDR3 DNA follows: TGTGCCAGCTCAGCACGGAGCGGGGGGGCCGGCAATGAGCAGTTCTTC.

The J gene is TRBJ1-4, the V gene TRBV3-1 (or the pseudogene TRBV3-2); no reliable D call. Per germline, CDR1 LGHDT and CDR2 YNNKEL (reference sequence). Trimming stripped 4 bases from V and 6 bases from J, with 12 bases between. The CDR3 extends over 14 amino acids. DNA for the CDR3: TGTGCCAGCAGCCTCTCTGACGGGGATGAAAAACTGTTTTTT. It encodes CASSLSDGDEKLFF.

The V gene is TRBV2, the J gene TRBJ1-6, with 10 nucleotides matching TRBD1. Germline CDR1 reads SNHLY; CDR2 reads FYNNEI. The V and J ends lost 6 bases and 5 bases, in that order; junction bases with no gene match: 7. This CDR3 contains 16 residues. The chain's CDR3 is CASRTGGANHNSPLHF. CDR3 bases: TGTGCCAGCAGGACAGGGGGCGCGAATCATAATTCACCCCTCCACTTT. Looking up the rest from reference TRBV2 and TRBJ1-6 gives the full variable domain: EPEVTQTPSHQVTQMGQEVILRCVPISNHLYFYWYRQILGQKVEFLVSFYNNEISEKSEIFDDQFSVERPDGSNFTLKIRSTKLEDSAMYFCASRTGGANHNSPLHFGNGTRLTVT.

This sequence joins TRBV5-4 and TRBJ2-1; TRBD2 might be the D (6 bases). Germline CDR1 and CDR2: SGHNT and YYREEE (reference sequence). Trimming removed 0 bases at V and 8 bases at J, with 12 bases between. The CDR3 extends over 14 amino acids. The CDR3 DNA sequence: TGTGCCAGCAGCTTGGCTCTAGCGCGGGATGAGCAGTTCTTC. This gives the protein CASSLALARDEQFF.

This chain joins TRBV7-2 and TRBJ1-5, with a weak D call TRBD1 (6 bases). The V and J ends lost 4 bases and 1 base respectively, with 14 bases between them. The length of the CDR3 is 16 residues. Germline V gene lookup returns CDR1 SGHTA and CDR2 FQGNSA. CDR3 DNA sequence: TGTGCCAGCAGCTCCAGGACAGCGTTGAGCAATCAGCCCCAGCATTTT. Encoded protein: CASSSRTALSNQPQHF.

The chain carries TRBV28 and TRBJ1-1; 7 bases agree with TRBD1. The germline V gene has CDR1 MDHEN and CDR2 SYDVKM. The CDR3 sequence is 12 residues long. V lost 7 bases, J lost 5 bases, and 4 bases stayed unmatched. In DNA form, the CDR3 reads TGTGCCAGCAATAGACAGGGTACTGAAGCTTTCTTT. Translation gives CASNRQGTEAFF.

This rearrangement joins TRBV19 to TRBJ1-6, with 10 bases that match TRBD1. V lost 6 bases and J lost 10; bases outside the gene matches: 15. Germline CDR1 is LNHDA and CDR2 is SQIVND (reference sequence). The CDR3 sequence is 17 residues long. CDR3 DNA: TGTGCCAGTAGGACACTTACCGCCGGGACAGGGGACTCACCCCTCCACTTT. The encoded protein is CASRTLTAGTGDSPLHF.

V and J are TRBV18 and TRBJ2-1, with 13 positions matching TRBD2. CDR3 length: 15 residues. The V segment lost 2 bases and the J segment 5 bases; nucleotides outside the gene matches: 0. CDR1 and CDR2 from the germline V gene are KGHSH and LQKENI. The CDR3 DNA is TGTGCCAGCTCACCAGGGACTAGCGGGAACAATGAGCAGTTCTTC. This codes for CASSPGTSGNNEQFF.

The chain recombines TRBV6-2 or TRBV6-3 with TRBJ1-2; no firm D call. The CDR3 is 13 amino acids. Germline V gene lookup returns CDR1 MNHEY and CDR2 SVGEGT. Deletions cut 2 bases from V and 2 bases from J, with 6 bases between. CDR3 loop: CASSYAQNYGYTF. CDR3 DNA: TGTGCCAGCAGTTACGCCCAGAACTATGGCTACACCTTC.

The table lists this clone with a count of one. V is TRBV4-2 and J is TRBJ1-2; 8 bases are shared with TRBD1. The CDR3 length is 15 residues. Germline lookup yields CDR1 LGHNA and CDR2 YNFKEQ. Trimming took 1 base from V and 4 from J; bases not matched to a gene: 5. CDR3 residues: CASSQAGGTGYGYTF. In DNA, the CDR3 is TGTGCCAGCAGCCAAGCCGGGGGGACAGGCTATGGCTACACCTTC.

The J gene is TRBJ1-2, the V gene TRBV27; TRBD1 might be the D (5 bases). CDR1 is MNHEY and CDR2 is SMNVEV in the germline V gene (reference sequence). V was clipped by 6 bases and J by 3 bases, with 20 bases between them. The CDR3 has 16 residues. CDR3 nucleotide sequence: TGTGCCAGCAGGCGACATGGGGGGGAAGGAGACTATGGCTACACCTTC. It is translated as CASRRHGGEGDYGYTF.